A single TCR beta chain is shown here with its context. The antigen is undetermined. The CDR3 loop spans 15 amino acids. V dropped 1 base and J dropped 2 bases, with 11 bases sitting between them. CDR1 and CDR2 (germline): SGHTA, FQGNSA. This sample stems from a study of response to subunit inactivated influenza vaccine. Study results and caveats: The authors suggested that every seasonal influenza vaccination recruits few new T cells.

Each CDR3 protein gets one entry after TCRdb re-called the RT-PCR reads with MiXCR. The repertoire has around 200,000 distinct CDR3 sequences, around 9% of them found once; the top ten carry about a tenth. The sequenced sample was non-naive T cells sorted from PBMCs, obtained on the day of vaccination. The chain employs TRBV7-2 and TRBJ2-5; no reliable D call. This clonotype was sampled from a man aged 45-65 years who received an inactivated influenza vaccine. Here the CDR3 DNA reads TGTGCCAGCAGCTTAGTGGGGAATCCGCAAGAGACCCAGTACTTC. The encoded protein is CASSLVGNPQETQYF.